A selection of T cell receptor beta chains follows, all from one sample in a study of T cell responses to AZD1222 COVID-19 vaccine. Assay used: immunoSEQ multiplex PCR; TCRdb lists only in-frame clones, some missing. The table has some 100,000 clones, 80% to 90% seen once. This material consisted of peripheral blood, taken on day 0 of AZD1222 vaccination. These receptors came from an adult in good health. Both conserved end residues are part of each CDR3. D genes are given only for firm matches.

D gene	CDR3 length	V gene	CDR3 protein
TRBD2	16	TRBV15	CATSPIRGEGSYEQYF
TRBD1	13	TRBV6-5	CAVGDRSNSPLHF
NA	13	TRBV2	CASQREGNQPQHF
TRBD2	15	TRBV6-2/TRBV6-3	CASSLAGGPYNEQFF
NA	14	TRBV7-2	CASSLVGLQETQYF
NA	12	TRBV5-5	CASSFSSLEQYF
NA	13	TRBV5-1	CASSGQGGTEAFF
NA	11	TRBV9	CASNDNYGYTF
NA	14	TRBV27	CASSFGRRNTEAFF
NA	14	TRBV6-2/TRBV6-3	CASSYPGSVQPQHF
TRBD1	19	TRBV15	CATSRGRSRQGTIGSPLHF
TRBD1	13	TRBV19	CASSLQGPDGYTF
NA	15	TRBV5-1	CASSLVASSTGELFF
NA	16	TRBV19	CASSIVPGLGNQPQHF
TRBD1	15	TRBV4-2	CASSTQDRSNQPQHF
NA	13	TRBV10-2	CASSVVRNYGYTF
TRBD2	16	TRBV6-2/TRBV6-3	CASSDATSGGSDTQYF
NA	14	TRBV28	CASSLEGPNQPQHF
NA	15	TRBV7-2	CASSLAPGQGTEAFF
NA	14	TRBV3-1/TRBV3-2	CASSRGSSGYEQYF
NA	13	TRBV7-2	CASSIDRNSPLHF
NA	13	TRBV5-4	CASSPWLGLEAFF
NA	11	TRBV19	CASSPGVEAFF
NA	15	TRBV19	CASSIGGRALDTQYF
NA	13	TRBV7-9	CASSEHRDSEQYF
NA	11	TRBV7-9	CASSLEDEAFF
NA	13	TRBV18	CASLDTKGEKLFF
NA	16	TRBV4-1	CASSQGAGAGNQPQHF
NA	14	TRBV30	CAWSPLRSYQPQHF
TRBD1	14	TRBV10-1	CASSEYRGHYGYTF
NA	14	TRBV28	CASSRGGEGTEAFF
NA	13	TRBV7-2	CASSPEKNRGYTF
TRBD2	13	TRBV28	CASSFPSGDTQYF
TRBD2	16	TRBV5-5	CASSRFTGGVAYEQYF
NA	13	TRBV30	CAWSLGANQPQHF
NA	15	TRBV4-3	CASSQDPGHRNTIYF
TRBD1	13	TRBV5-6	CASSPDRGDEQYF
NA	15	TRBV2	CASSGNDSPRAPLHF
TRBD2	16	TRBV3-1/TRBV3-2	CASSHPRLAGVYEQYF
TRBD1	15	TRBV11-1	CASSLARDRFYEQYF
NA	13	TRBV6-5	CASSYHRDEKLFF
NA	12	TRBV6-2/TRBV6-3	CASSYGLGEQYF
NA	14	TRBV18	CASSLGAQTYEQYF
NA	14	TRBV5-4	CASSLARAGNTIYF
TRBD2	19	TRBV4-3	CASSQDLLAGGGDTGELFF
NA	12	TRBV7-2	CASSLGIGELFF
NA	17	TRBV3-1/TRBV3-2	CASSCQSPIVMQDTQYF
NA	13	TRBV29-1	CSVAPAVGETQYF
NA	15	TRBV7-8	CASSLATGSGTEAFF